Below are 8 T cell receptor beta chains sequenced from a single sample in a study of blood T cell repertoires in COVID-19. The assay was immunoSEQ multiplex PCR, and TCRdb's table has in-frame clones only and misses some. The sample contains about 210,000 clones, roughly 85% of which appear only once. Sequencing used peripheral blood. The receptor set was obtained from a man over 45 with COVID-19, enrolled during active disease.

This rearrangement joins TRBV7-9 to TRBJ1-2; 8 bases map to TRBD1. V shed 5 bases, J shed 4 bases, and the junction held 9 bases outside the gene matches. Germline assignment: CDR1 SEHNR and CDR2 FQNEAQ (reference sequence). The CDR3 runs 15 residues. CDR3 loop: CASSPGTGDLYGYTF. DNA for the CDR3: TGTGCCAGCAGCCCCGGGACAGGAGACCTCTATGGCTACACCTTC.

The chain couples TRBV18 to TRBJ2-2; D unresolved. The CDR3 loop spans 16 amino acids. Germline V gene lookup returns CDR1 KGHSH and CDR2 LQKENI. V lost 2 bases and J 2 bases, leaving 12 bases between the germline ends. CDR3 nucleotides: TGTGCCAGCTCACCAGCGGCAGACCCCAACACCGGGGAGCTGTTTTTT. Its protein is CASSPAADPNTGELFF.

The table lists this clone with a count of one. V and J are TRBV2 and TRBJ2-1, with a tentative D call TRBD2 (6 bases). This CDR3 has 15 amino acids. Trimming cost V 6 bases and J 2 bases, with 14 bases left between them. CDR1 is SNHLY and CDR2 is FYNNEI in the germline V gene. The CDR3 DNA is TGTGCCAGCAGGGGCCTCGCGGGGCCCTACAATGAGCAGTTCTTC. Amino acids: CASRGLAGPYNEQFF.

The CDR3: CASSQDARDRGRETQYF. CDR3 DNA sequence: TGTGCCAGCAGCCAAGACGCCCGGGACAGGGGGCGAGAGACCCAGTACTTC. The chain uses TRBV3-1 (or the pseudogene TRBV3-2) and TRBJ2-5, with 12 bases fitting TRBD1. After removal of 0 bases from V and 4 bases from J, the junction contained 6 bases not matched to a gene. The germline CDR1 and CDR2 sequences are LGHDT and YNNKEL (reference sequence). CDR3 length: 17 amino acids.

DNA for the CDR3: TGTGCCAGCAGCCAGCGCGGGACTTTCGGCGAGCAGTACTTC. Amino acids: CASSQRGTFGEQYF. The chain is built from TRBV3-1 (or the pseudogene TRBV3-2) and TRBJ2-7, with a tentative D call TRBD2 (6 bases). Germline-derived CDR1 and CDR2 are LGHDT and YNNKEL (reference sequence). The CDR3 loop spans 14 amino acids. Trimming took 3 bases from V and 6 from J, leaving 15 bases between them.

V usage is TRBV10-2 and J usage is TRBJ2-5; TRBD1 is a possible D gene (6 bases). The V gene lost 6 bases and the J gene lost 7 bases, with 21 bases spanning the gap. Germline V gene sequence: CDR1 WSHSY, CDR2 SAAADI. The CDR3 has 15 amino acids. The CDR3 DNA sequence: TGCGCCAGCAGACAACAAAGGACAGCCCCGTGGACCCAGTACTTC. Encoded protein: CASRQQRTAPWTQYF.

V and J are TRBV19 and TRBJ2-5; D is perhaps TRBD1 (7 bases). Between the trimmed V and J ends, which lost 4 bases and 1 base, there was a span of 16 bases. The CDR3 runs to 16 residues. CDR1 is LNHDA and CDR2 is SQIVND in the germline V gene (reference sequence). DNA for the CDR3: TGTGCCAGTAGTAAAGACAGGGTCGGGGGCCAAGAGACCCAGTACTTC. This gives the protein CASSKDRVGGQETQYF.

J is TRBJ2-1 and V is TRBV9; tentative D call: TRBD2 (7 bases). V shed 4 bases and J shed 3 bases, with 14 bases lying between them. Per the germline V gene, CDR1 is SGDLS and CDR2 is YYNGEE. The CDR3 covers 15 residues. The CDR3 nucleotides read TGTGCCAGCAGCAACCGGGGGGCCGACTACAATGAGCAGTTCTTC. This translates into CASSNRGADYNEQFF.